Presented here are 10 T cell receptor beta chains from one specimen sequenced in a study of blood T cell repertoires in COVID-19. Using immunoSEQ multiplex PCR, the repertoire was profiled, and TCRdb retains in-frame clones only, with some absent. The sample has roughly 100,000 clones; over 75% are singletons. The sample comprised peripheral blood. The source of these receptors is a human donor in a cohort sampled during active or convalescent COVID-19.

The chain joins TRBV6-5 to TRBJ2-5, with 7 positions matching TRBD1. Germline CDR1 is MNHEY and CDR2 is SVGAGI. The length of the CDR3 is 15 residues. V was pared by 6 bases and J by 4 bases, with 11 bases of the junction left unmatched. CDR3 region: CASRSQTGTAETQYF. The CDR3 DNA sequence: TGTGCCAGCAGATCCCAAACCGGGACAGCAGAGACCCAGTACTTC.

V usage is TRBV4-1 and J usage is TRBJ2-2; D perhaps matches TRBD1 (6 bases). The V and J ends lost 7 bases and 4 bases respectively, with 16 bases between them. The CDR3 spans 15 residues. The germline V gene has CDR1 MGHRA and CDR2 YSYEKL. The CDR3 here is CASKNQGMGTGELFF. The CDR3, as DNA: TGCGCCAGCAAAAACCAGGGGATGGGCACCGGGGAGCTGTTTTTT.

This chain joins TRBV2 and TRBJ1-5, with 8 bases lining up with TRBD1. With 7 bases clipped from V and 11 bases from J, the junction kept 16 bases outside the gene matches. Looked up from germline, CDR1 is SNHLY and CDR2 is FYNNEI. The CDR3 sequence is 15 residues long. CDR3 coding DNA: TGTGCCAGCAAAGGGGCAGGGGGCGGCCGTGCATCCCAGCATTTT. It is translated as CASKGAGGGRASQHF.

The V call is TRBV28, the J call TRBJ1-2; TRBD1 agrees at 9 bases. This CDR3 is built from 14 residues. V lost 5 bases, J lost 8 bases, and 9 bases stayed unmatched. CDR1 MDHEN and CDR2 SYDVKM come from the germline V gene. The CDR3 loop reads CASSPDRGGGGYTF. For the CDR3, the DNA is TGTGCCAGCAGTCCGGACAGGGGCGGGGGAGGCTACACCTTC.

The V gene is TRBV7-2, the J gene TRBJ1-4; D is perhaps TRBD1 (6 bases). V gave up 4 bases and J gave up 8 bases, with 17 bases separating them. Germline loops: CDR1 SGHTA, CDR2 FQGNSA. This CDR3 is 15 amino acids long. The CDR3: CASSSRQAGGEKLFF. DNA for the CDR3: TGTGCCAGCAGCTCCAGACAGGCGGGGGGCGAAAAACTGTTTTTT.

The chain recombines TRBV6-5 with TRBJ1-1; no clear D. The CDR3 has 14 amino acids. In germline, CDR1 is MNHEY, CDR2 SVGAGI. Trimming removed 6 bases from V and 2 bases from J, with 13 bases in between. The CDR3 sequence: CASRHLSSNTEAFF. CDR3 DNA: TGTGCCAGCAGACACCTTTCAAGTAACACTGAAGCTTTCTTT.

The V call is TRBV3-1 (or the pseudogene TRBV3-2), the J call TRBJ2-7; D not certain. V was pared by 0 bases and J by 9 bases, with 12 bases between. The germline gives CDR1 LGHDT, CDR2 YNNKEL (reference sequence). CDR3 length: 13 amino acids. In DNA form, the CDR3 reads TGTGCCAGCAGCCAAGATCGGGTTGCCGGGCAGTACTTC. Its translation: CASSQDRVAGQYF.

The CDR3 loop reads CASSVGVSGNTIYF. Here the CDR3 DNA reads TGTGCCAGCAGCGTAGGAGTCTCTGGAAACACCATATATTTT. This chain uses TRBV9 with TRBJ1-3; D not resolved. The CDR3 is made up of 14 amino acids. From germline, CDR1 is SGDLS and CDR2 YYNGEE. V dropped 0 bases and J dropped 0 bases, with 4 bases sitting between them.

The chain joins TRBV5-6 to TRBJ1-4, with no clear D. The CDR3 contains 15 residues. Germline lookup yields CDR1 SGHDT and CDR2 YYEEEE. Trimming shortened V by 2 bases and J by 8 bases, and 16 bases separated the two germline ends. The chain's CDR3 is CASSFRGKFGEKLFF. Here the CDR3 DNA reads TGTGCCAGCAGCTTTAGAGGGAAATTTGGAGAAAAACTGTTTTTT.

The CDR3 DNA reads as TGTGCCAGCAGTACCCAGGCAACTAATGAAAAACTGTTTTTT. It translates to CASSTQATNEKLFF. The V gene is TRBV28, the J gene TRBJ1-4; D is undetermined. Germline V gene sequence: CDR1 MDHEN, CDR2 SYDVKM. V dropped 5 bases and J dropped 0 bases, with 7 bases sitting between them. The length of the CDR3 is 14 residues.